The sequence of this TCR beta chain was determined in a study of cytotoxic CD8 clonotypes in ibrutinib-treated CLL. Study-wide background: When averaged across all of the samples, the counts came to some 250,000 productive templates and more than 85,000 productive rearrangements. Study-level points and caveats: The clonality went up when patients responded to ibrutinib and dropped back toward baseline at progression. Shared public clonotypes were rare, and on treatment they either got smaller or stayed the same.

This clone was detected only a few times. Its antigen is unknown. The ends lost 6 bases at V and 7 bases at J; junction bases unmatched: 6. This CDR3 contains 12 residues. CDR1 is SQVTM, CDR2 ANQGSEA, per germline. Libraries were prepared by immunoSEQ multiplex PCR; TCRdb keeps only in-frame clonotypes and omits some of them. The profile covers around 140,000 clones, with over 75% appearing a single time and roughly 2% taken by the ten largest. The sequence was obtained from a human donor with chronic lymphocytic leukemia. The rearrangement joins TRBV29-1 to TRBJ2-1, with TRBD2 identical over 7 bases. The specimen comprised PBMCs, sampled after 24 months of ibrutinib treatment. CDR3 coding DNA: TGCAGCGTCGGGGACGGGGGGAATGAGCAGTTCTTC. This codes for CSVGDGGNEQFF.